These T cell receptor beta chains were read from a single sample in a study of cytomegalovirus exposure and HLA in healthy donors. Assay: immunoSEQ multiplex PCR; the TCRdb copy retains only in-frame clones and omits some. The sample features fewer than 85,000 clones, with roughly 3.8% in its top ten. The sample comprised PBMCs. These receptors were obtained from a female donor in good health and CMV-seropositive. CDR3s include the opening cysteine and the closing phenylalanine or tryptophan. The order of the fields is D gene, J gene, V gene, CDR3 DNA, CDR3 protein. A D gene is named only where the DNA matches it firmly.

d_gene: NA; j_gene: TRBJ2-7; v_gene: TRBV2; CDR3nt: TGTGCCAGCAGTGGGGGGCGGGGGTTGACCTACGAGCAGTACTTC; CDR3aa: CASSGGRGLTYEQYF
d_gene: NA; j_gene: TRBJ2-1; v_gene: TRBV28; CDR3nt: TGTGCCAGCACATCAGGCTCCTACAATGAGCAGTTCTTC; CDR3aa: CASTSGSYNEQFF
d_gene: NA; j_gene: TRBJ1-1; v_gene: TRBV6-5; CDR3nt: TGTGCCAGCAGTTGGGGGGGAGGAGGGGAACACACTGAAGCTTTCTTT; CDR3aa: CASSWGGGGEHTEAFF
d_gene: NA; j_gene: TRBJ1-1; v_gene: TRBV18; CDR3nt: TGTGCCAGCTCACCAACACTGAACACTGAAGCTTTCTTT; CDR3aa: CASSPTLNTEAFF
d_gene: TRBD1; j_gene: TRBJ1-5; v_gene: TRBV27; CDR3nt: TGTGCCAGCAGGAGACAGGGAGGCGGTCAGCCCCAGCATTTT; CDR3aa: CASRRQGGGQPQHF
d_gene: NA; j_gene: TRBJ2-3; v_gene: TRBV29-1; CDR3nt: TGCAGCGTCCTTTTTGGGGGGGATACGCAGTATTTT; CDR3aa: CSVLFGGDTQYF
d_gene: NA; j_gene: TRBJ2-7; v_gene: TRBV11-3; CDR3nt: TGTGCCAGCAGCTTATGGACACAGAACTACGAGCAGTACTTC; CDR3aa: CASSLWTQNYEQYF
d_gene: NA; j_gene: TRBJ1-3; v_gene: TRBV19; CDR3nt: TGTGCCAGTAGTCCTCGACAGTTTACCTCTGGAAACACCATATATTTT; CDR3aa: CASSPRQFTSGNTIYF
d_gene: NA; j_gene: TRBJ1-2; v_gene: TRBV6-5; CDR3nt: TGTGCCAGCAGGACCGAACCACAGGGAATCTATGGCTACACCTTC; CDR3aa: CASRTEPQGIYGYTF
d_gene: TRBD1; j_gene: TRBJ2-7; v_gene: TRBV6-5; CDR3nt: TGTGCCAGCAGTTTTCGACCCGGGACAGGGTCCTACGAGCAGTACTTC; CDR3aa: CASSFRPGTGSYEQYF
d_gene: TRBD1; j_gene: TRBJ1-1; v_gene: TRBV4-1; CDR3nt: TGCGCCAGCAGCCGAGGACAGGGGGCCGTGAGAACTGAAGCTTTCTTT; CDR3aa: CASSRGQGAVRTEAFF
d_gene: TRBD1; j_gene: TRBJ2-5; v_gene: TRBV7-9; CDR3nt: TGTGCAGAGGGGGCTCTGGGGCAAGAGACCCAGTACTTC; CDR3aa: CAEGALGQETQYF
d_gene: TRBD1; j_gene: TRBJ2-3; v_gene: TRBV6-1; CDR3nt: TGTGCCAGCAGTCGACAGGGTACAGATACGCAGTATTTT; CDR3aa: CASSRQGTDTQYF
d_gene: NA; j_gene: TRBJ1-2; v_gene: TRBV6-5; CDR3nt: TGTGCCAGCAGCTACGAAAGGGGGTTCGGCTATGGCTACACCTTC; CDR3aa: CASSYERGFGYGYTF
d_gene: NA; j_gene: TRBJ2-7; v_gene: TRBV18; CDR3nt: TGTGCCAGCTCACCACGGTCCGCTAGTAACTCCTACGAGCAGTACTTC; CDR3aa: CASSPRSASNSYEQYF
d_gene: NA; j_gene: TRBJ1-3; v_gene: TRBV7-3; CDR3nt: TGTGCCAGCAGCTTATCGGCGACAACTGGAAACACCATATATTTT; CDR3aa: CASSLSATTGNTIYF
d_gene: NA; j_gene: TRBJ2-3; v_gene: TRBV7-2; CDR3nt: TGTGCCAGCAGGGTCGGGGTAGGAACAGATACGCAGTATTTT; CDR3aa: CASRVGVGTDTQYF
d_gene: NA; j_gene: TRBJ2-7; v_gene: TRBV6-5; CDR3nt: TGTGCCAGCAGTTACAAGTGGGGGCTCTACGAGCAGTACTTC; CDR3aa: CASSYKWGLYEQYF
d_gene: TRBD2; j_gene: TRBJ2-3; v_gene: TRBV7-2; CDR3nt: TGTGCCAGCAGCTTAGGCGGGAGGGCCCCAGATACGCAGTATTTT; CDR3aa: CASSLGGRAPDTQYF
d_gene: TRBD2; j_gene: TRBJ2-7; v_gene: TRBV28; CDR3nt: TGTGCCAGCAGTTTCCCAGCGGGAGTAGGGTCGGGTGAGCAGTACTTC; CDR3aa: CASSFPAGVGSGEQYF
d_gene: NA; j_gene: TRBJ2-3; v_gene: TRBV10-2; CDR3nt: TGCGCCAGCAGTAGGGACTTGGGAGTCGATACGCAGTATTTT; CDR3aa: CASSRDLGVDTQYF
d_gene: NA; j_gene: TRBJ2-5; v_gene: TRBV7-2; CDR3nt: TGTGCCAGCAAGGAGGGGAATCAAGAGACCCAGTACTTC; CDR3aa: CASKEGNQETQYF
d_gene: NA; j_gene: TRBJ1-6; v_gene: TRBV6-1; CDR3nt: TGTGCCAGCAGAGCCGAACAGGGAACTTCACCCCTCCACTTT; CDR3aa: CASRAEQGTSPLHF
d_gene: NA; j_gene: TRBJ2-7; v_gene: TRBV30; CDR3nt: TGTGCCTGGAGCGTAAAGTACGAGAGATCGGACGAGCAGTACTTC; CDR3aa: CAWSVKYERSDEQYF
d_gene: NA; j_gene: TRBJ1-5; v_gene: TRBV12-5; CDR3nt: TGTGCTAGTGGAACGGACGGGAGAAGTATGGATCAGCCCCAGCATTTT; CDR3aa: CASGTDGRSMDQPQHF
d_gene: NA; j_gene: TRBJ2-7; v_gene: TRBV7-2; CDR3nt: TGTGCCAGCAGCTTAGGTCCGGGGGGCCTCTACGAGCAGTACTTC; CDR3aa: CASSLGPGGLYEQYF
d_gene: NA; j_gene: TRBJ2-3; v_gene: TRBV12-5; CDR3nt: TGTGCTAGTGGTTTGCCCTCCCGGGATACGCAGTATTTT; CDR3aa: CASGLPSRDTQYF
d_gene: NA; j_gene: TRBJ1-1; v_gene: TRBV18; CDR3nt: TGTGCCAGCTCACTCAGGGTCATGAACACTGAAGATTTCTTT; CDR3aa: CASSLRVMNTEDFF
d_gene: TRBD1; j_gene: TRBJ2-7; v_gene: TRBV27; CDR3nt: TGTGCCAGCAGTTTGTACCGGGACAGGGCCTACGAGCAGTACTTC; CDR3aa: CASSLYRDRAYEQYF
d_gene: TRBD1; j_gene: TRBJ1-5; v_gene: TRBV19; CDR3nt: TGTGCCAGTAGCAGGACAGGGAGCAATCAGCCCCAGCATTTT; CDR3aa: CASSRTGSNQPQHF
d_gene: NA; j_gene: TRBJ1-1; v_gene: TRBV28; CDR3nt: TGTGCCAGCAGCCCCCCGGACAGGAACACTGAAGCTTTCTTT; CDR3aa: CASSPPDRNTEAFF
d_gene: NA; j_gene: TRBJ1-2; v_gene: TRBV7-2; CDR3nt: TGTGCCAGCAGCTTCGGACAGAATGGCTACACCTTC; CDR3aa: CASSFGQNGYTF
d_gene: TRBD1; j_gene: TRBJ2-7; v_gene: TRBV7-9; CDR3nt: TGTGCCAGCAGCTTAGGACAGGGGCGCTTATCCTACGAGCAGTACTTC; CDR3aa: CASSLGQGRLSYEQYF
d_gene: NA; j_gene: TRBJ1-1; v_gene: TRBV4-1; CDR3nt: TGCGCCAGCAGCCAAGATATGAGGTCAGCGGATATGAACACTGAAGCTTTCTTT; CDR3aa: CASSQDMRSADMNTEAFF
d_gene: NA; j_gene: TRBJ1-2; v_gene: TRBV28; CDR3nt: TGTGCCAGCAGACCCGGCAGGGGCAATGGCTACACCTTC; CDR3aa: CASRPGRGNGYTF
d_gene: NA; j_gene: TRBJ2-3; v_gene: TRBV29-1; CDR3nt: TGCAGCGATGATCACAGGGACAGCACAGATACGCAGTATTTT; CDR3aa: CSDDHRDSTDTQYF
d_gene: NA; j_gene: TRBJ2-7; v_gene: TRBV28; CDR3nt: TGTGCCAGCAGCATACAGGGTTACGAGCAGTACTTC; CDR3aa: CASSIQGYEQYF
d_gene: NA; j_gene: TRBJ1-1; v_gene: TRBV6-5; CDR3nt: TGTGCCAGCAGTTACGTGTGGGGAGACACTGAAGCTTTCTTT; CDR3aa: CASSYVWGDTEAFF
d_gene: NA; j_gene: TRBJ2-7; v_gene: TRBV19; CDR3nt: TGTGCCAGTAGTATAGAGGACAGCTCCTACGAGCAGTACTTC; CDR3aa: CASSIEDSSYEQYF
d_gene: NA; j_gene: TRBJ1-1; v_gene: TRBV7-9; CDR3nt: TGTGCCAGCAGCTTCCAGGGGAACACTGAAGCTTTCTTT; CDR3aa: CASSFQGNTEAFF
d_gene: NA; j_gene: TRBJ1-4; v_gene: TRBV28; CDR3nt: TGTGCCAGCAGTTTAGCATCCAATGGGGGGGAAAAACTGTTTTTT; CDR3aa: CASSLASNGGEKLFF